These T cell receptor beta chains were read from a single sample in a study of cytomegalovirus exposure and HLA in healthy donors. TCRdb keeps only in-frame clones here, not all; method: immunoSEQ multiplex PCR. The sample holds 260,000 or so clones; about 90% are singletons and the top ten take around 3.1%. The material sequenced was PBMCs. The receptors originated from a young woman in good health and CMV-seronegative. The CDR3 runs from the conserved cysteine through the conserved F or W. D genes are given only for firm matches. Expanded clones are given a class, and other clones once, few, many or no size at all.

clone size	D gene	V gene	J gene	CDR3 DNA	CDR3 protein
NA	NA	TRBV7-3	TRBJ2-7	TGTGCCAGCAGCTTAAGGGCAGGGGAGGCCTACGAGCAGTACTTC	CASSLRAGEAYEQYF
few	NA	TRBV30	TRBJ2-7	TGTGCCTGGAGTGGGGCCTACGAGCAGTACTTC	CAWSGAYEQYF
NA	NA	TRBV7-8	TRBJ1-1	TGTGCCAGCAGCTTCCCCGTTGGGACGTGGAACACTGAAGCTTTCTTT	CASSFPVGTWNTEAFF
once	NA	TRBV28	TRBJ2-7	TGTGCCAGCAGTCCGGACCCAGTAGGCCACGAGCAGTACTTC	CASSPDPVGHEQYF
NA	NA	TRBV27	TRBJ1-3	TGTGCCAGCAGTTTACGCGGGGGCAGGGCTGGAAACACCATATATTTT	CASSLRGGRAGNTIYF
NA	NA	TRBV4-1	TRBJ1-4	TGCGCCAGCATCAATGGGATGACAACTAATGAAAAACTGTTTTTT	CASINGMTTNEKLFF
NA	NA	TRBV5-1	TRBJ1-1	TGCGCCAGCAGCCTGACCGGGACGGAGGACACTGAAGCTTTCTTT	CASSLTGTEDTEAFF
NA	NA	TRBV11-2	TRBJ1-1	TGTGCCAGCAGTCAACAGAAAACAGGGACCTTGAACACTGAAGCTTTCTTT	CASSQQKTGTLNTEAFF
once	TRBD1	TRBV7-9	TRBJ2-7	TGTGCCAGCAGCTTAGCGCTTGGGACAGGGGGCTCCTACGAGCAGTACTTC	CASSLALGTGGSYEQYF
NA	NA	TRBV4-1	TRBJ2-1	TGCGCCAGCAGCCCCTTCCAATCTAGCTATCACAATGAGCAGTTCTTC	CASSPFQSSYHNEQFF
NA	NA	TRBV28	TRBJ1-2	TGTGCCAGCAGTTCCCGGGACGTTTTTCTTCCGGGCTACACCTTC	CASSSRDVFLPGYTF
NA	NA	TRBV29-1	TRBJ2-1	TGCAGCGTTGAAACTCGCGCAGGATCCTACAATGAGCAGTTCTTC	CSVETRAGSYNEQFF
NA	TRBD1	TRBV14	TRBJ1-2	TGTGCCAGCAGCCCTGGACAGGGGGTCTATGGCTACACCTTC	CASSPGQGVYGYTF
NA	NA	TRBV27	TRBJ2-7	TGTGCCAGCAGTTGGGGACGGGACTACGAGCAGTACTTC	CASSWGRDYEQYF
NA	NA	TRBV11-2	TRBJ2-1	TGTGCCAGCAGCGGCGACTCCCACAATGAGCAGTTCTTC	CASSGDSHNEQFF
NA	NA	TRBV10-3	TRBJ2-7	TGTGCCATCAGTCAGGCGGGGCTCAGGGAGCAGTACTTC	CAISQAGLREQYF
NA	TRBD1	TRBV29-1	TRBJ2-7	TGCAGCGTTGGCCGACAGGGGGCGAGATTTGGGGGCTACGAGCAGTACTTC	CSVGRQGARFGGYEQYF
NA	TRBD2	TRBV15	TRBJ2-5	TGTGCCACCAGCAGATTACCGGGACTAGCGGAGCAAGAGACCCAGTACTTC	CATSRLPGLAEQETQYF
once	TRBD1	TRBV4-1	TRBJ2-7	TGCGCCAGCAGTCATGACAGGGAAGTGACCTACGAGCAGTACTTC	CASSHDREVTYEQYF
few	NA	TRBV4-3	TRBJ2-1	TGCGCCAGCAGCCAAGCTCTAGAGCGACATAATGAGCAGTTCTTC	CASSQALERHNEQFF
NA	TRBD2	TRBV28	TRBJ2-7	TGTGCCAGCAGTTTATCGCGGGGGGCCCACGAGCAGTACTTC	CASSLSRGAHEQYF
NA	TRBD2	TRBV5-6	TRBJ2-5	TGTGCCAGCAGCTTCCGGACTAGCGGACCGTACCAAGAGACCCAGTACTTC	CASSFRTSGPYQETQYF
NA	NA	TRBV10-3	TRBJ2-7	TGTGCCATCAGTGAGTCCTGGACCACCTCCTACGAGCAGTACTTC	CAISESWTTSYEQYF
once	NA	TRBV19	TRBJ2-1	TGTGCCAGTAGTATTCTGACGGGGTCGGGCAATGAGCAGTTCTTC	CASSILTGSGNEQFF
NA	NA	TRBV2	TRBJ2-3	TGTGCCAGCAACCAGCGCCCCACAGATACGCAGTATTTT	CASNQRPTDTQYF
NA	NA	TRBV5-6	TRBJ2-7	TGTGCCAGCAGCCCACCACAAAGATACGAGCAGTACTTC	CASSPPQRYEQYF
NA	NA	TRBV5-1	TRBJ2-5	TGCGCCAGCAGCTTACAGGGTGAAGAGACCCAGTACTTC	CASSLQGEETQYF
NA	NA	TRBV7-6	TRBJ2-7	TGTGCCAGCAGCTTAGCGCGGCGCTCCTCCTACGAGCAGTACTTC	CASSLARRSSYEQYF
NA	NA	TRBV2	TRBJ1-1	TGTGCCAGCAGTGTCACGGGGAACCTTAGAGCTTTCTTT	CASSVTGNLRAFF
NA	NA	TRBV6-1	TRBJ1-2	TGTGCCAGCAATCAGGGGCGCGGTGGCTACACCTTC	CASNQGRGGYTF
NA	NA	TRBV14	TRBJ2-1	TGTGCCAGCAGCCAGCGGCTGGCCTCCTACAATGAGCAGTTCTTC	CASSQRLASYNEQFF
NA	TRBD1	TRBV5-6	TRBJ1-3	TGTGCCAGCAGCGTTGACAGGGCTAACACCATATATTTT	CASSVDRANTIYF
NA	NA	TRBV7-2	TRBJ2-7	TGTGCCAGCAGCTTAGGCCCTTGGAGGGCGCTGTCGAACGAGCAGTACTTC	CASSLGPWRALSNEQYF
NA	NA	TRBV9	TRBJ2-1	TGTGCCAGCAGCCCCGTCTGGAGCTCCTACAATGAGCAGTTCTTC	CASSPVWSSYNEQFF
NA	TRBD1	TRBV6-1	TRBJ1-5	TGTGCCAGCAGATCCCGGGACAGGGGAGGACAGCCCCAGCATTTT	CASRSRDRGGQPQHF
NA	NA	TRBV5-1	TRBJ2-7	TGCGCCAGCAGCTTCACAACCTCCTACGAGCAGTACTTC	CASSFTTSYEQYF
once	NA	TRBV13	TRBJ2-3	TGTGCCAGCAGCTCAACCGATACGCAGTATTTT	CASSSTDTQYF
NA	NA	TRBV5-1	TRBJ2-7	TGCGCCAGCAGCTCCCTGGGCTACGAGCAGTACTTC	CASSSLGYEQYF